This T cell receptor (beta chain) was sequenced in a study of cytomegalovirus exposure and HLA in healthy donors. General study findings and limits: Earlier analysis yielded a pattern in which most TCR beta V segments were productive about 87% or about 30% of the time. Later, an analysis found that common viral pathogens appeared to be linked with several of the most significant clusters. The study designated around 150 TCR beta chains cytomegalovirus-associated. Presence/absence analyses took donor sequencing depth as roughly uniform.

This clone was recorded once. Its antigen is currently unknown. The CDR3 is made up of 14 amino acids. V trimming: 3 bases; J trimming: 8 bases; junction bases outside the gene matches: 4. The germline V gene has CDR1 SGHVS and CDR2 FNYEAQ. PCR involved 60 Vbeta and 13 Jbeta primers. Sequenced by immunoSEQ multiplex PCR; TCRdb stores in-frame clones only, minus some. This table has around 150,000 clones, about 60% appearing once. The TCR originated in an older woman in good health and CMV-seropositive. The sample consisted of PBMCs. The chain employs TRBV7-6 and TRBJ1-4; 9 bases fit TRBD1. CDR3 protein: CASSLTGGGEKLFF. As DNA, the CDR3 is TGTGCCAGCAGCTTGACAGGGGGTGGAGAAAAACTGTTTTTT.